The present T cell receptor (beta chain) was sequenced within a study of blood T cell repertoires in COVID-19. Study details: Italy, Spain and the United States were the sources of the convalescent and acute COVID-19 samples.

Some clones are missing from TCRdb's copy, which holds only in-frame ones; the method was immunoSEQ multiplex PCR. Of more than 150,000 clones in the sample, less than 90% are singletons; the top ten hold 2.4%. The germline CDR1 and CDR2 sequences are SGDLS and YYNGEE. V lost 5 bases and J lost 0, with 11 bases in between. The length of the CDR3 is 14 residues. The chain carries TRBV9 and TRBJ1-2, with D tentatively TRBD1 (6 bases). The sequencing input was peripheral blood. The source is a woman in her sixties or seventies with acute or convalescent COVID-19. The chain's CDR3 is CASRQTGTNYGYTF. CDR3 nucleotide sequence: TGTGCCAGCAGGCAAACAGGGACTAACTATGGCTACACCTTC.